Described below is a single TCR beta chain sequence and its context. The clone's antigen remains unknown. Qualities for individual bases were not recorded, and no much larger clone is one base off. The sample comes from a study of blood T cell repertoires in COVID-19 (dated by TCRdb to 2020 to 2022). Study-wide context: Collaborator samples came from the United States, Italy and Spain and covered acute and convalescent phases of COVID-19. The samples were drawn from two sources: the first 160 participants of the ongoing ImmuneRACE study, and fewer than 1,500 subjects contributed by 6 global collaborators. Subjects who had been exposed to COVID-19, were actively infected with it, or had recovered from it provided the deeply sampled blood TCRbeta repertoires that made up the dataset. Sample metadata almost always included a de-identified subject ID, COVID-19 status, age in years and sex. The repertoires were released in a freely available public database intended as a resource for research on the immune response to SARS-CoV-2. The material from the prospective study consisted of cDNA or gDNA derived from T cells, B-cell-depleted T cells, or PBMCs. HLA class I and class II types, where available, came from metadata supplied by the sample provider rather than from assay-based typing.

Each collaborating institution followed its own protocols to collect whole blood in K2EDTA tubes. For TCRbeta analysis, collaborators shipped samples in one of three forms: frozen whole blood, isolated PBMCs, or DNA extracted from either of those sample types. TCRbeta CDR3 regions were amplified from genomic DNA using the immunoSEQ Assay, a bias-controlled multiplex PCR. In the source study's methods: Nucleated cell counts per sample were estimated from amplification of reference gene primers within the assay. Sequence reads were collapsed and filtered to measure the absolute abundance of every unique TCRbeta CDR3 rearrangement. For each sample, productive Simpson clonality was calculated by taking the square root of Simpson's diversity index across productive rearrangements. The table comes from immuneACCESS by way of TCRdb, which keeps in-frame sequences with V and J called. Part of the clones is missing from these tables; in studies checked, under half for an unresolved V gene and the rest for unknown reasons. The DNA was the basis for D and trimming; V, J and clone size are from that table. Present in this sample are under 250,000 clones, around four fifths of which were seen just once. The ten largest clones represent approximately 6.3% of the sample.

Summary of the overall study and its limitations: How much clinical and demographic metadata was included differed by source and by participant, and the metadata was provided uncurated.

The source of this sequence is a woman aged 60-70 years with active or convalescent COVID-19. The specimen was peripheral blood.

The CDR3 reads as follows: CASSERWQGHGYTF. The DNA sequence reads TGTGCCAGCAGTGAACGTTGGCAGGGTCATGGCTACACCTTC. The chain joins TRBV6-1 to TRBJ1-2, with TRBD1 tentatively as D gene (5 bases match). Cut back by 2 bases and 6 bases, the V and J ends lie 13 bases apart. The CDR3, from cysteine to phenylalanine, totals 14 residues. Of the read, only the CDR3 DNA is kept; its 42 bases are in frame from base 1. According to the germline V gene, CDR1 reads MNHNS and CDR2 reads SASEGT.